The clone carrying this TCR beta chain was recorded once. Antigen: not known. CDR1 and CDR2 from the germline V gene are MGHRA and YSYEKL. There are 14 residues in the CDR3. V lost 3 bases and J lost 10; bases outside the gene matches: 5. The record originates from a study of CD8 T cells in Susac syndrome. The multiple sclerosis control group consisted of treatment-naive patients whose relapsing-remitting disease, which was either stable or active, fulfilled revised McDonald criteria. Negative magnetic isolation gave CD8+ and CD4+ cells; FACS enriched CD8+ TEMRA. Study-level findings and limits: TCR sequencing and HLA analysis covered a relatively small number of individuals.

Random hexamers were used to reverse transcribe the RNA input (about 0.5 to 1 ug). Multiplex PCR with immunoSEQ amplified the TCR beta CDR3 across 54 Vbeta and 13 Jbeta. TCRdb ran MiXCR on the immunoSEQ multiplex PCR reads and lists one entry per CDR3 protein. This repertoire shows around 190,000 distinct CDR3 sequences, approximately 95% found once; its top ten account for 0.15% to 0.2%. The sample consisted of CD8+ T cells from PBMCs. The clonotype was recovered from a human donor with multiple sclerosis. V gene TRBV4-1 combines with J gene TRBJ2-1; 11 nucleotides align to TRBD1. CDR3 in amino acids: CASSHGQGAGEQFF. CDR3 DNA sequence: TGCGCCAGCAGCCATGGACAGGGGGCTGGGGAGCAGTTCTTC.